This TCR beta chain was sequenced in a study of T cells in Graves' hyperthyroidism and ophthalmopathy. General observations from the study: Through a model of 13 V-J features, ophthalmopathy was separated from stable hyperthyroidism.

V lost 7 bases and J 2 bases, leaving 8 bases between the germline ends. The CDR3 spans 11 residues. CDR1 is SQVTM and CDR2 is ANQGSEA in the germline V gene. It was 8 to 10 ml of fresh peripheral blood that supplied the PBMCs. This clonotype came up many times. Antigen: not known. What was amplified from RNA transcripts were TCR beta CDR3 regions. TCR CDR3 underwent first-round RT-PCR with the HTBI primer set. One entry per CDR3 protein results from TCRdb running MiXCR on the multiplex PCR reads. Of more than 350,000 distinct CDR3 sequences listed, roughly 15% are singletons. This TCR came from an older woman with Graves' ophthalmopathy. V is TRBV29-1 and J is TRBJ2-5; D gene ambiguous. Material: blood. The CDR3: CSGNKQETQYF. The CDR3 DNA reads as TGCAGCGGCAACAAACAAGAGACCCAGTACTTC.